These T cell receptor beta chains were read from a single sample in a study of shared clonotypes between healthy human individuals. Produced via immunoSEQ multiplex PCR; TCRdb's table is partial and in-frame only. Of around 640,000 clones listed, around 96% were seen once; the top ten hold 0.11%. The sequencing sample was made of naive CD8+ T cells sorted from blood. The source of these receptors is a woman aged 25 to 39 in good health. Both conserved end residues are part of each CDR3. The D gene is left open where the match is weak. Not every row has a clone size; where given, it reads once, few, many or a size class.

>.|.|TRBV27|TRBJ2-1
CASTPYPQGRINEQFF
TGTGCCAGCACCCCTTATCCGCAGGGAAGGATCAATGAGCAGTTCTTC
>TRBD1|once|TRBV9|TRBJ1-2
CASSAGRGQGTYGYTF
TGTGCCAGCAGCGCGGGAAGGGGACAGGGGACCTATGGCTACACCTTC
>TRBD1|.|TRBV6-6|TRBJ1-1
CASSYGRGLDTEAFF
TGTGCCAGCAGTTACGGCAGGGGGCTCGACACTGAAGCTTTCTTT
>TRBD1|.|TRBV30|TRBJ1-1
CAWDSNTEAFF
TGTGCTTGGGACAGTAACACTGAAGCTTTCTTT
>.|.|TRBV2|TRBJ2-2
CASSEGHLGTGELFF
TGTGCCAGCAGTGAAGGCCACCTGGGGACCGGGGAGCTGTTTTTT
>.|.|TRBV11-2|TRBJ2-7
CASSLGGTYEQYF
TGTGCCAGCAGCTTAGGGGGAACCTACGAGCAGTACTTC
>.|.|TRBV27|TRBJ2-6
CASSTSGANVLTF
TGTGCCAGCAGTACCTCTGGGGCCAACGTCCTGACTTTC
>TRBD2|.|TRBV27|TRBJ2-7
CASSFWGGEQYF
TGTGCCAGCAGTTTTTGGGGGGGCGAGCAGTACTTC
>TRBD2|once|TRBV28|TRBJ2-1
CASSFLAGVANEQFF
TGTGCCAGCAGTTTTCTAGCGGGAGTAGCCAATGAGCAGTTCTTC
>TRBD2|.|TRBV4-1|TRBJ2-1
CASSQGWTSGTYNEQFF
TGCGCCAGCAGCCAAGGATGGACTAGCGGGACCTACAATGAGCAGTTCTTC
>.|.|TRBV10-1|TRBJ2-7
CASSDLTNPYEQYF
TGCGCCAGCAGTGATTTAACAAACCCCTACGAGCAGTACTTC
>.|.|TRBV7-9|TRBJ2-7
CASTGTEVPYEQYF
TGTGCCAGCACCGGGACGGAAGTCCCCTACGAGCAGTACTTC
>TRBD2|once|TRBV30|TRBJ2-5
CAWSRGLAGEETQYF
TGTGCCTGGAGTAGGGGACTAGCGGGAGAGGAGACCCAGTACTTC
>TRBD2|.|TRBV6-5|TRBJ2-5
CASSAGTSGMQYF
TGTGCCAGCAGTGCCGGGACTAGCGGGATGCAGTACTTC
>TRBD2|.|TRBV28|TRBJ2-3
CASELALGLAGEDTQYF
TGTGCCAGCGAACTGGCCCTGGGACTAGCGGGAGAAGATACGCAGTATTTT